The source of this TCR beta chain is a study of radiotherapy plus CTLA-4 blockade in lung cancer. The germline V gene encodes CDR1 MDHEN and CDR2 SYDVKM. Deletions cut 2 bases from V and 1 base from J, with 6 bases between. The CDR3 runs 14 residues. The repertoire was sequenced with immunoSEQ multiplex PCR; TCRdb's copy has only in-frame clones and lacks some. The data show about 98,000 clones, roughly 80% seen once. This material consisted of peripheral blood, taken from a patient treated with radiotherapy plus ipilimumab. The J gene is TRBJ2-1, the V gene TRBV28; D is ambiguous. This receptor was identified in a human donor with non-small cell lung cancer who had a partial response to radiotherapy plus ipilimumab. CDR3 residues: CASSLELSYNEQFF. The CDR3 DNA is TGTGCCAGCAGTTTAGAGCTTTCCTACAATGAGCAGTTCTTC. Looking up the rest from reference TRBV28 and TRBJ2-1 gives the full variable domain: DVKVTQSSRYLVKRTGEKVFLECVQDMDHENMFWYRQDPGLGLRLIYFSYDVKMKEKGDIPEGYSVSREKKERFSLILESASTNQTSMYLCASSLELSYNEQFFGPGTRLTVL.